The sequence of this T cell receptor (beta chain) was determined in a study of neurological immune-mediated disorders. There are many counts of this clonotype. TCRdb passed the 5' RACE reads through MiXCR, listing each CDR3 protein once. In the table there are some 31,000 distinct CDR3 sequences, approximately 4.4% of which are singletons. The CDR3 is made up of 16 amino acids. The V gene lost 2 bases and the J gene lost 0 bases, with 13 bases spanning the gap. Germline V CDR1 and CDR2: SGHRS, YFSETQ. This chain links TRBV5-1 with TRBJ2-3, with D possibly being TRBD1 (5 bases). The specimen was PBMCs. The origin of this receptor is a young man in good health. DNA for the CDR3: TGCGCCAGCAGCTTTTTCGTGGCAGGGAGCACAGATACGCAGTATTTT. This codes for CASSFFVAGSTDTQYF. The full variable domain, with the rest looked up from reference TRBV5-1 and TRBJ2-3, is KAGVTQTPRYLIKTRGQQVTLSCSPISGHRSVSWYQQTPGQGLQFLFEYFSETQRNKGNFPGRFSGRQFSNSRSEMNVSTLELGDSALYLCASSFFVAGSTDTQYFGPGTRLTVL.